This passage covers 21 T cell receptor beta chains from one sample sequenced in a study of control samples from healthy donors and cancer patients. TCRdb keeps only in-frame clones here, not all; method: immunoSEQ multiplex PCR. The sample shows some 120,000 clones, 80% to 95% of them seen only once. Sequences were obtained from blood. The receptor source for this set is a man younger than 30 in good health.

As to this clone: This sample also contains other DNA sequences that code for the same CDR3. The chain links TRBV9 to TRBJ2-1, with a weak D call TRBD2 (5 bases). This CDR3 is 15 amino acids long. The V gene's germline CDR1 is SGDLS and CDR2 YYNGEE. The germline V and J ends were trimmed by 0 bases and 0 bases, with 7 bases remaining between them. The CDR3 nucleotides are TGTGCCAGCAGCGTAGCACGGGGCTCCTACAATGAGCAGTTCTTC. This sequence encodes CASSVARGSYNEQFF.

The chain links TRBV7-3 to TRBJ2-1; 7 bases fit TRBD1. This CDR3 is 15 amino acids long. With 2 bases clipped from V and 3 bases from J, the junction kept 4 bases outside the gene matches. Per germline, CDR1 SGHTA and CDR2 FQGTGA. CDR3 coding DNA: TGTGCCAGCAGCTTAGGGGGACAGCACTACAATGAGCAGTTCTTC. Its translation: CASSLGGQHYNEQFF.

This clone was recorded a few times. The chain employs TRBV28 and TRBJ1-4; 10 nucleotides agree with TRBD1. The CDR3 extends over 16 amino acids. The germline CDR1 and CDR2 sequences are MDHEN and SYDVKM. Germline trimming cut 1 base from V and 6 bases from J; bases unmatched to any gene: 5. The CDR3 sequence: CASSLSRQGAHEKLFF. CDR3 nucleotide sequence: TGTGCCAGCAGTTTATCCAGACAGGGGGCGCATGAAAAACTGTTTTTT.

This clone was detected a few times. The gene calls are TRBV4-1 and TRBJ2-6; 13 nucleotides agree with TRBD2. This CDR3 is 20 amino acids long. The germline gives CDR1 MGHRA, CDR2 YSYEKL. J was trimmed by 2 bases and V by 3 bases; bases with no gene match: 10. The CDR3 loop reads CASSQIGLAGEFTGANVLTF. The CDR3 coding sequence is TGCGCCAGCAGCCAGATCGGACTAGCGGGAGAGTTTACTGGGGCCAACGTCCTGACTTTC.

The CDR3 sequence: CASSQEGGDSPLHF. The CDR3 DNA reads TGTGCCAGCAGCCAAGAGGGCGGGGATTCACCCCTCCACTTT. The chain uses TRBV4-2 and TRBJ1-6; D not certain. CDR1 is LGHNA, CDR2 YNFKEQ, per germline. The CDR3 loop spans 14 amino acids. The germline V and J ends were trimmed by 0 bases and 8 bases, with 8 bases remaining between them.

The J gene is TRBJ1-4, the V gene TRBV21-1. TRBV21-1 is tagged as a pseudogene. The length of the CDR3 is 13 residues. The CDR3 loop reads CASSMGRVEKLFF. The CDR3 region has the DNA TGTGCCAGCAGCATGGGCCGGGTGGAAAAACTGTTTTTT.

This chain uses TRBV6-5 with TRBJ2-5, with TRBD1 identical over 9 bases. Germline-derived CDR1 and CDR2 are MNHEY and SVGAGI. CDR3 length: 14 amino acids. The trim removed 4 bases at V and 2 bases at J, leaving 2 bases unmatched. In DNA form, the CDR3 reads TGTGCCAGCAGTTCACAGGGGGCTCAAGAGACCCAGTACTTC. Protein product: CASSSQGAQETQYF.

The chain has TRBV5-5 and TRBJ2-1, with 9 bases that match TRBD1. There are 15 residues in the CDR3. V lost 0 bases to trimming and J lost 3 bases; unmatched junction nucleotides: 1. The V gene's germline CDR1 is SGHKS and CDR2 YYEKEE (reference sequence). The CDR3 sequence is CASSLGTGVYNEQFF. In nucleotides, the CDR3 is TGTGCCAGCAGCTTGGGGACAGGGGTCTACAATGAGCAGTTCTTC.

This clone appeared a single time. Here the CDR3 reads CASSYLGPARSEQYV. DNA of the CDR3: TGTGCCAGCAGTTATCTAGGGCCAGCCAGGAGCGAGCAGTACGTC. This rearrangement joins TRBV6-5 to TRBJ2-7; D unclear. Germline V lookup: CDR1 MNHEY, CDR2 SVGAGI. The germline V and J ends were trimmed by 3 bases and 6 bases, with 18 bases remaining between them. The CDR3 covers 15 residues.

The chain links TRBV2 to TRBJ1-4, with TRBD1 matching over 7 bases. Germline V CDR1 and CDR2: SNHLY, FYNNEI. After removal of 6 bases from V and 6 bases from J, the junction contained 10 bases not matched to a gene. The CDR3 is 15 amino acids. CDR3 region: CASRPLGTADEKLFF. DNA of the CDR3: TGTGCCAGCAGACCTTTAGGGACAGCAGATGAAAAACTGTTTTTT.

A remark on this clone: Other DNA sequences within the sample encode an identical CDR3. The chain links TRBV9 to TRBJ2-5; D gene ambiguous. V lost 0 bases and J 3 bases, leaving 6 bases between the germline ends. The CDR3 loop spans 13 amino acids. Germline V lookup: CDR1 SGDLS, CDR2 YYNGEE. CDR3: CASSVGGEETQYF. The CDR3 DNA follows: TGTGCCAGCAGCGTAGGTGGAGAAGAGACCCAGTACTTC.

This clone was found once. CDR3 coding DNA: TGCAGTGCCAGTTTACAGGGGGACCAGCCCCAGCATTTT. It specifies CSASLQGDQPQHF. V gene TRBV20-1 combines with J gene TRBJ1-5, with 8 bases matching TRBD1. The CDR3 runs 13 residues. Germline values: CDR1 DFQATT, CDR2 SNEGSKA (reference sequence). Losses at the gene ends were 6 bases for V and 7 bases for J; bases not matched to a gene: 8.

The chain is built from TRBV7-9 and TRBJ1-2, with TRBD1 identical over 8 bases. Germline trimming cut 4 bases from V and 7 bases from J; bases unmatched to any gene: 8. CDR1 and CDR2 (germline): SEHNR, FQNEAQ (reference sequence). The CDR3 is 14 residues long. The CDR3 here is CASSYIGQGLGYTF. In DNA form, the CDR3 reads TGTGCCAGCAGCTATATCGGACAGGGCCTTGGCTACACCTTC.

This clone was found once. The rearrangement uses TRBV27 and TRBJ2-1; D may be TRBD2 (5 bases). This CDR3 is 15 amino acids long. Germline V gene sequence: CDR1 MNHEY, CDR2 SMNVEV (reference sequence). V lost 2 bases and J 2 bases, leaving 10 bases between the germline ends. The CDR3 here is CASSLVLAPYNEQFF. CDR3 in DNA: TGTGCCAGCAGTTTAGTGCTAGCCCCCTACAATGAGCAGTTCTTC.

The V and J genes are TRBV10-2 and TRBJ2-7; D is uncertain. Trimming removed 0 bases from V and 2 bases from J, with 17 bases in between. Per the germline V gene, CDR1 is WSHSY and CDR2 is SAAADI. The CDR3 consists of 17 residues. The CDR3 sequence is CASSESFSLGITYEQYF. The CDR3 region has the DNA TGCGCCAGCAGTGAGTCTTTTAGCCTAGGGATTACCTACGAGCAGTACTTC.

J is TRBJ2-3 and V is TRBV4-1; 10 bases are a match to TRBD2. The V and J ends lost 3 bases and 4 bases, in that order; junction bases with no gene match: 10. This CDR3 is 17 amino acids long. Per the germline V gene, CDR1 is MGHRA and CDR2 is YSYEKL. The CDR3 protein is CASSQGGGSGGADTQYF. The CDR3, as DNA: TGCGCCAGCAGCCAGGGTGGAGGGAGCGGGGGGGCAGATACGCAGTATTTT.

The chain combines TRBV29-1 with TRBJ2-7, with D unresolved. V was cut by 3 bases and J by 3 bases, with 6 bases left in between. The CDR3 totals 11 residues. Germline V CDR1 and CDR2: SQVTM, ANQGSEA. The CDR3 region has the DNA TGCAGCGTTGACGACGGCTACGAGCAGTACGTC. It encodes CSVDDGYEQYV.

For the CDR3, the DNA is TGTGCCAGCAGCTTGGGGACAGCCCCCTACGAGCAGTACTTC. This translates into CASSLGTAPYEQYF. This chain connects TRBV5-6 to TRBJ2-7, with D possibly TRBD1 on 6 matching bases. The CDR3 length is 14 residues. Germline-derived CDR1 and CDR2 are SGHDT and YYEEEE. V shed 0 bases and J shed 2 bases, with 9 bases lying between them. The variable domain in full, with the rest retrieved from reference TRBV5-6 and TRBJ2-7, is DAGVTQSPTHLIKTRGQQVTLRCSPKSGHDTVSWYQQALGQGPQFIFQYYEEEERQRGNFPDRFSGHQFPNYSSELNVNALLLGDSALYLCASSLGTAPYEQYFGPGTRLTVT.

The chain links TRBV4-1 to TRBJ2-2, with D perhaps TRBD1 (5 bases). CDR3 length: 17 amino acids. V shed 4 bases and J shed 1 base, with 16 bases lying between them. CDR1 is MGHRA, CDR2 YSYEKL, per germline. This chain's CDR3 is CASSRLGAGLNTGELFF. As DNA, the CDR3 is TGCGCCAGCAGCCGTTTAGGGGCAGGGCTGAACACCGGGGAGCTGTTTTTT.

The rearrangement links TRBV18 to TRBJ1-5, with 9 bases fitting TRBD1. V dropped 6 bases and J dropped 4; count of bases not matched to a gene: 4. The CDR3 length is 14 residues. CDR1 and CDR2 from the germline V gene are KGHSH and LQKENI. The CDR3 coding sequence is TGTGCCAGCTCCCGACAGGGGGGGAATCAGCCCCAGCATTTT. This gives the protein CASSRQGGNQPQHF.

The V gene is TRBV29-1, the J gene TRBJ2-1; 10 bases line up with TRBD2. The CDR3 consists of 15 residues. Germline assignment: CDR1 SQVTM and CDR2 ANQGSEA. The junction had 7 bases not matched to a gene; V was cut back by 3 bases and J by 5 bases. The CDR3 spells CSVDPPGLAHNEQFF. The CDR3 nucleotides read TGCAGCGTTGACCCGCCGGGACTAGCGCACAATGAGCAGTTCTTC.